This TCR beta chain was retrieved from a study of vaccination effects on CD4 cells after COVID-19. Germline-derived CDR1 and CDR2 are SGHVS and FQNEAQ. This CDR3 is built from 14 residues. V was pared by 1 base and J by 3 bases, with 7 bases between. The ViraFEST assay expanded antigen-specific CD4+ T cells with viral peptide pools before sequencing. Scientists isolated CD4+ T cells after an approximately 9-day culture period ended. All vaccine recipients tested negative for nucleocapsid antibodies and had never contracted SARS-CoV-2 infection. Remarks on this clone: The antigen is unknown.

Assay: immunoSEQ multiplex PCR; the TCRdb copy retains only in-frame clones and omits some. The sample holds 35,000 to 50,000 clones, roughly 76% seen once. The starting material was CD4+ T cells from PBMCs cultured with HCoV-OC43 spike peptides, obtained before COVID-19 vaccination. The subset: HCoV-OC43 spike overlapping peptide pool stimulation. This receptor was taken from a human donor who received a COVID-19 vaccine. The chain is built from TRBV7-8 and TRBJ2-4, with D hard to call. Here the CDR3 reads CASSLEVVKNIQYF. Written as DNA, the CDR3 is TGTGCCAGCAGCTTAGAGGTAGTCAAAAACATTCAGTACTTC. Looking up the rest from reference TRBV7-8 and TRBJ2-4 gives the full variable domain: GAGVSQSPRYKVAKRGQDVALRCDPISGHVSLFWYQQALGQGPEFLTYFQNEAQLDKSGLPSDRFFAERPEGSVSTLKIQRTQQEDSAVYLCASSLEVVKNIQYFGAGTRLSVL.